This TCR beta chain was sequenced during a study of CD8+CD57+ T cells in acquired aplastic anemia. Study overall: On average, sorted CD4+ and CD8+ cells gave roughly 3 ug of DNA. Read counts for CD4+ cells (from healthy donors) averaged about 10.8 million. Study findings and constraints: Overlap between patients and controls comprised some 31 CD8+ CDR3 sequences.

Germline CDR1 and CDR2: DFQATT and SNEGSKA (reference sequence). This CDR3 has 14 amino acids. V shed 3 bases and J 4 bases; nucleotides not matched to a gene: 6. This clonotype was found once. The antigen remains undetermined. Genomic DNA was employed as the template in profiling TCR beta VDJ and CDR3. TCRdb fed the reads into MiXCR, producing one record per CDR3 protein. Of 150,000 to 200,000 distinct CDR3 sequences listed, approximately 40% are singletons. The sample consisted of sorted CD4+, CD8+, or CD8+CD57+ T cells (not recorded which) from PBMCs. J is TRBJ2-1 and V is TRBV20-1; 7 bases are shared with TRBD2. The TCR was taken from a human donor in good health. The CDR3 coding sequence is TGCAGTGCTAGGTCCCTAGCGGTATACAATGAGCAGTTCTTC. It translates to CSARSLAVYNEQFF.